Below are 11 T cell receptor beta chains sequenced from a single sample in a study of blood T cell repertoires in COVID-19. This table comes from immunoSEQ multiplex PCR, and its TCRdb copy is limited to in-frame clones, with some not included. The table records some 150,000 clones, around 84% of them present only once. Sequencing was done on a sample of PBMCs or T cells enriched from blood (not recorded which). The receptors come from a man over 45 who had recovered from COVID-19.

The CDR3 sequence: CASSGTGWMNTEAFF. DNA for the CDR3: TGTGCCAGCAGCGGGACAGGGTGGATGAACACTGAAGCTTTCTTT. The V gene is TRBV5-8, the J gene TRBJ1-1; 9 positions agree with TRBD1. The CDR3 has 15 amino acids. The trim removed 4 bases at V and 0 bases at J, leaving 4 bases unmatched. Germline V CDR1 and CDR2: SGHTS, YDEGEE.

V gene TRBV9 combines with J gene TRBJ1-6; D remains ambiguous. This CDR3 has 14 amino acids. The V gene's germline CDR1 is SGDLS and CDR2 YYNGEE. V dropped 0 bases and J dropped 9 bases, with 10 bases sitting between them. CDR3 amino acids: CASSVGISPSPLHF. The CDR3 coding sequence is TGTGCCAGCAGCGTAGGTATTTCCCCTTCACCCCTCCACTTT.

The chain carries TRBV9 and TRBJ1-3; the match to TRBD1 covers 8 bases. Trimming at V came to 0 bases and at J to 0 bases, leaving 2 bases not matched to a gene. The CDR3 has 16 amino acids. The germline V gene has CDR1 SGDLS and CDR2 YYNGEE. The chain's CDR3 is CASSVGTGLSGNTIYF. As DNA, the CDR3 is TGTGCCAGCAGCGTAGGGACAGGGCTCTCTGGAAACACCATATATTTT.

The chain is built from TRBV12-3 or TRBV12-4 and TRBJ1-1; D is perhaps TRBD1 (6 bases). The germline V and J ends were trimmed by 4 bases and 3 bases, with 9 bases remaining between them. This CDR3 has 13 residues. The CDR3 region is CASSWEGDTEAFF. In nucleotides, the CDR3 is TGTGCCAGCAGTTGGGAGGGGGACACTGAAGCTTTCTTT.

This chain links TRBV18 with TRBJ1-1; unclear D gene. Trimming removed 0 bases at V and 3 bases at J, with 5 bases between. CDR1 KGHSH and CDR2 LQKENI come from the germline V gene. The CDR3 is 13 amino acids. The CDR3 protein is CASSPPQDTEAFF. CDR3 coding DNA: TGTGCCAGCTCACCACCCCAGGACACTGAAGCTTTCTTT.

The rearrangement uses TRBV6-5 and TRBJ2-5, with 8 positions matching TRBD1. The CDR3 contains 14 residues. CDR1 and CDR2 (germline): MNHEY, SVGAGI. The V and J ends lost 8 bases and 5 bases, in that order; junction bases with no gene match: 10. CDR3 coding DNA: TGTGCCAGCGGTAGGGGCAGGGGGCTGGAGACCCAGTACTTC. Protein: CASGRGRGLETQYF.

This clone occurred once. The chain links TRBV7-2 to TRBJ1-6, with a weak D call TRBD1 (5 bases). CDR3 size: 15 residues. Germline CDR1 SGHTA, CDR2 FQGNSA. Trimming cost V 0 bases and J 9 bases, with 12 bases left between them. The CDR3 here is CASSLAGRVGSPLHF. The CDR3 DNA reads as TGTGCCAGCAGCTTAGCGGGCAGGGTGGGTTCACCCCTCCACTTT.

The chain combines TRBV5-4 with TRBJ1-2; TRBD1 is a possible D gene (6 bases). CDR1 is SGHNT, CDR2 YYREEE, per germline (reference sequence). This CDR3 contains 16 residues. Trimming pared 0 bases from V and 7 bases from J, leaving 19 bases between. CDR3 in amino acids: CASSLEGRGALSGYTF. CDR3 sequence (DNA): TGTGCCAGCAGCTTGGAGGGTCGGGGGGCCCTCTCTGGCTACACCTTC.

The chain uses TRBV7-9 and TRBJ1-5, with a tentative D call TRBD1 (5 bases). The germline gives CDR1 SEHNR, CDR2 FQNEAQ (reference sequence). The CDR3 runs to 17 residues. V lost 1 base and J lost 2, with 15 bases in between. CDR3 amino acids: CASSLVVGAQGNQPQHF. In DNA, the CDR3 is TGTGCCAGCAGCTTAGTGGTGGGTGCACAGGGCAATCAGCCCCAGCATTTT.

The V gene is TRBV7-3, the J gene TRBJ1-2; D ambiguous. The V and J ends lost 2 bases and 2 bases respectively, with 6 bases between them. The length of the CDR3 is 13 residues. The germline V gene encodes CDR1 SGHTA and CDR2 FQGTGA. CDR3 protein: CASSLGVNYGYTF. CDR3 nucleotide sequence: TGTGCCAGCAGCTTAGGAGTGAACTATGGCTACACCTTC.

The V and J genes are TRBV3-1 (or the pseudogene TRBV3-2) and TRBJ1-5, with D possibly matching TRBD1 (5 bases). V was pared by 4 bases and J by 11 bases, with 18 bases between. Per germline, CDR1 LGHDT and CDR2 YNNKEL (reference sequence). The CDR3 length is 14 residues. CDR3 in amino acids: CASSPRQGQGAQHF. CDR3 sequence (DNA): TGTGCCAGCAGCCCCCGACAAGGCCAAGGGGCCCAGCATTTT.